These 8 T cell receptor beta chains were sequenced from one sample in a study of regulatory T cells in long-lasting Graves disease. As to time point: persistent/refractory GD, antithyroid drugs over 5 years with positive TRAb. There was RNA extracted from PBMCs, and the TCR library was made from it. The TCR beta library used iRepertoire HTBI primers with Arm-PCR amplification of CDR3. TCRdb redid the calling of the multiplex PCR reads with MiXCR, one entry per CDR3 protein. The sample yields 310,000 or so distinct CDR3 sequences, around a fifth seen once. The specimen was peripheral blood mononuclear cells (PBMCs), collected when the disease was refractory, from a patient treated with antithyroid drugs. These receptors were taken from a female donor with Graves disease.

The rearrangement joins TRBV2 to TRBJ2-7, with TRBD1 identical over 9 bases. CDR3 length: 16 amino acids. The germline V gene has CDR1 SNHLY and CDR2 FYNNEI. The V segment lost 4 bases and the J segment 4 bases; nucleotides outside the gene matches: 11. For the CDR3, the DNA is TGTGCCAGCAGTGTGGGCCCCGCGGGACAGGGTTACGAGCAGTACTTC. Translation: CASSVGPAGQGYEQYF.

The rearrangement joins TRBV3-1 to TRBJ2-3, with a possible D match to TRBD2 (6 bases). Germline values: CDR1 LGHDT, CDR2 YNNKEL (reference sequence). CDR3 size: 17 residues. With 0 bases removed from V and 2 bases from J, the gap between germline ends came to 15 bases. Here the CDR3 DNA reads TGTGCCAGCAGCCAAGAGATTGGCGGGACTTACACAGATACGCAGTATTTT. Translation gives CASSQEIGGTYTDTQYF.

This clonotype was counted a few times. This chain links TRBV20-1 with TRBJ2-7, with D tentatively TRBD2 (6 bases). From germline, CDR1 is DFQATT and CDR2 SNEGSKA (reference sequence). Trimming pared 5 bases from V and 1 base from J, leaving 15 bases between. The CDR3 runs to 14 residues. The CDR3: CSAPGGWGSYEQYF. In nucleotides, the CDR3 is TGCAGTGCTCCTGGGGGGTGGGGATCCTACGAGCAGTACTTC.

This chain joins TRBV5-4 and TRBJ2-1; TRBD2 is a possible D gene (6 bases). Germline V gene lookup returns CDR1 SGHNT and CDR2 YYREEE (reference sequence). Trimming stripped 6 bases from V and 7 bases from J, with 23 bases between. The CDR3 loop spans 16 amino acids. DNA of the CDR3: TGTGCCAGCACCCAACGTGCGGGGCGTGATTTGAATGAGCAGTTCTTC. This codes for CASTQRAGRDLNEQFF.

This clonotype was seen only a few times. The V call is TRBV7-2, the J call TRBJ1-4; D is unresolved. Looked up from germline, CDR1 is SGHTA and CDR2 is FQGNSA. Trimming left V 6 bases short and J 7 bases short, with 18 bases between. This CDR3 region has 15 residues. The CDR3 DNA reads as TGTGCCAGCAGTTTTATGGCCCTAAGGACTGAAAAACTGTTTTTT. Translation gives CASSFMALRTEKLFF.

The chain recombines TRBV7-2 with TRBJ2-1, with 9 bases lining up with TRBD2. The CDR3 is made up of 15 amino acids. The germline CDR1 and CDR2 sequences are SGHTA and FQGNSA. V shed 5 bases, J shed 2 bases, and the junction held 4 bases outside the gene matches. CDR3 bases: TGTGCCAGCAGCCTACGCGGGGGGGCCTACAATGAGCAGTTCTTC. Translating gives CASSLRGGAYNEQFF. The entire variable domain, with the rest obtained from reference TRBV7-2 and TRBJ2-1, is as follows: GAGVSQSPSNKVTEKGKDVELRCDPISGHTALYWYRQSLGQGLEFLIYFQGNSAPDKSGLPSDRFSAERTGGSVSTLTIQRTQQEDSAVYLCASSLRGGAYNEQFFGPGTRLTVL.

A few counts support this clonotype. The rearrangement uses TRBV20-1 and TRBJ2-7; TRBD2 matches at 8 bases. The CDR3 covers 13 residues. J gave up 5 bases and V 6 bases, and 9 bases lay outside the gene matches. CDR1 and CDR2 (germline): DFQATT, SNEGSKA (reference sequence). The CDR3 nucleotides read TGCAGTGCCAGGGGTCGGGAGGGCAACGAGCAGTACTTC. It is translated as CSARGREGNEQYF.

This chain connects TRBV20-1 to TRBJ2-1; D remains unclear. The ends were cut back, 3 bases at V and 4 bases at J, with 7 bases in the middle. CDR1 is DFQATT, CDR2 SNEGSKA, per germline (reference sequence). The CDR3 consists of 12 residues. This CDR3 is CSASRQYNEQFF. The CDR3, as DNA: TGCAGTGCTAGTCGACAATACAATGAGCAGTTCTTC.